This T cell receptor beta chain was identified during a study of blood T cell repertoires in COVID-19. Overall study: The samples span acute and convalescent COVID-19 from the United States, Italy and Spain. Sample material is recorded as cDNA or gDNA derived from T cells, B-cell-depleted T cells, or PBMCs.

The germline CDR1 and CDR2 sequences are LNHDA and SQIVND (reference sequence). This CDR3 has 14 amino acids. Trimming removed 5 bases from V and 3 bases from J, with 11 bases in between. Per the original methods: Estimation of nucleated cell counts was performed using reference gene primer amplification. The protocol was immunoSEQ multiplex PCR, while the TCRdb copy is restricted to in-frame clones and leaves out a portion. The V and J calls and clone size were taken over from that table, and D and trimming were inferred from the DNA. The table shows some 240,000 clones, with roughly 90% occurring only once.

The sequencing sample was made of peripheral blood. The origin of this receptor is a man aged 55 to 69 who had recovered from COVID-19. The V gene is TRBV19, the J gene TRBJ1-5, with a possible D match to TRBD1 (6 bases). The CDR3 reads CASSPTGVNQPQHF. The CDR3 coding sequence is TGTGCCAGTAGTCCGACAGGAGTCAATCAGCCCCAGCATTTT.